These 2 T cell receptor beta chains were sequenced from one sample in a study of blood T cell repertoires in COVID-19. The table came from immunoSEQ multiplex PCR; TCRdb's copy has only in-frame clones and leaves some out. The sample holds under 200,000 clones; 84% are singletons and the top ten take 13% to 15%. The sequencing input was peripheral blood. Receptors originate from a man between 18 and 35 years old with active or convalescent COVID-19.

V usage is TRBV7-6 and J usage is TRBJ2-1, with 10 bases fitting TRBD2. The CDR3 totals 21 residues. Germline lookup yields CDR1 SGHVS and CDR2 FNYEAQ. With V trimmed by 4 bases and J by 0 bases, 18 bases remained unmatched. DNA for the CDR3: TGTGCCAGCAGCTCTTTTAACAGGGGAGCGGGAGGGCCCTTCTCCTACAATGAGCAGTTCTTC. This gives the protein CASSSFNRGAGGPFSYNEQFF.

This clone was seen just once. The gene calls are TRBV2 and TRBJ1-5, with no clear D. The CDR3 is 15 amino acids. Trimming took 2 bases from V and 4 from J, leaving 12 bases between them. Germline V CDR1 and CDR2: SNHLY, FYNNEI. In DNA form, the CDR3 reads TGTGCCAGCAGTGAAATTTCGACTACTAATCAGCCCCAGCATTTT. It codes for CASSEISTTNQPQHF.